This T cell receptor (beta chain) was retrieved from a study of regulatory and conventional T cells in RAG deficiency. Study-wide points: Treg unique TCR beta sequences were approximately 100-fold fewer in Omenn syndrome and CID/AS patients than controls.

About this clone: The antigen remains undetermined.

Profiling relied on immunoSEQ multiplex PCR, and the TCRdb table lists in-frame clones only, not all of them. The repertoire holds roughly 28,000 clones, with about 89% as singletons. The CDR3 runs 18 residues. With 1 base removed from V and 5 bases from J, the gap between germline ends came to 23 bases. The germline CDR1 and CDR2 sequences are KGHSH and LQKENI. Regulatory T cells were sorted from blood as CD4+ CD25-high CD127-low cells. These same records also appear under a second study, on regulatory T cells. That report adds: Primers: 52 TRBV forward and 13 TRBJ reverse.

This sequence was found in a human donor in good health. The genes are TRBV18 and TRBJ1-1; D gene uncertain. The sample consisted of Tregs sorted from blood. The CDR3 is CASSPLSPSPARGTEAFF. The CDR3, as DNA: TGTGCCAGCTCACCACTCTCCCCCTCACCCGCCCGTGGGACTGAAGCTTTCTTT.